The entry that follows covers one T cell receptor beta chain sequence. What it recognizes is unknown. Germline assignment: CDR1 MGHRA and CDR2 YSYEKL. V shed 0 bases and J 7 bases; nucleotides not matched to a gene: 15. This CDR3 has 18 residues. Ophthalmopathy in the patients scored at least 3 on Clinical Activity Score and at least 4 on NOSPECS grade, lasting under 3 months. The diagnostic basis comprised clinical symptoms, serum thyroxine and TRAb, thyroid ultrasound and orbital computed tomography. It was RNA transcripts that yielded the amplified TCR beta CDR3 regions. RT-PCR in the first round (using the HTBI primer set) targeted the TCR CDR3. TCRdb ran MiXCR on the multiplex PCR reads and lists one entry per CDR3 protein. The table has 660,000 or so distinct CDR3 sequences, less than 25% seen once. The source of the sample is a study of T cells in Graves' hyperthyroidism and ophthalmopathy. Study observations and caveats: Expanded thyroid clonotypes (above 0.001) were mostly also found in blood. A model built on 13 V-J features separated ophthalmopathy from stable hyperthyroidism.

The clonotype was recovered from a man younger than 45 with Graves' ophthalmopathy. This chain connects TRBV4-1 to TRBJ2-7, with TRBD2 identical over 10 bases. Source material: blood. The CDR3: CASSQEIEGTSVLLEQYF. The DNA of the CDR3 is TGCGCCAGCAGCCAAGAAATAGAGGGGACTAGCGTTTTATTGGAGCAGTACTTC.